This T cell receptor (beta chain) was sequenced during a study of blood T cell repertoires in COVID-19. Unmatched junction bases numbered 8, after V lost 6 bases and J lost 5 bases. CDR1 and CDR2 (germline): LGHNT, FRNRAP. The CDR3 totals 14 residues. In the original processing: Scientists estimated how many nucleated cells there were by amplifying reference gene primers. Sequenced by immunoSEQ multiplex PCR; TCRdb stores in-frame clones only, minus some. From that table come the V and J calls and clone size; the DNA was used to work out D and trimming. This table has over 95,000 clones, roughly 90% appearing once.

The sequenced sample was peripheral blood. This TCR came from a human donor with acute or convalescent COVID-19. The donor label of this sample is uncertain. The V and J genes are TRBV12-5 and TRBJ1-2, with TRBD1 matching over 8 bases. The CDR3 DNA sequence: TGTGCTAGTGGACCCGTGACAGGGGAATATGGCTACACCTTC. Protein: CASGPVTGEYGYTF.